This TCR beta chain is drawn from a study of blood T cell repertoires in COVID-19. Background on the study: PBMCs, B-cell-depleted T cells, or T cells provided the cDNA or gDNA that made up the material.

Germline loops: CDR1 KGHDR, CDR2 SFDVKD. The CDR3 totals 15 residues. Germline trimming cut 3 bases from V and 7 bases from J; bases unmatched to any gene: 3. This clone was recorded once. Data came from immunoSEQ multiplex PCR; TCRdb stores just in-frame clones and leaves some out. The profile covers 35,000 to 45,000 clones, with just over 85% appearing a single time and 59% taken by the ten largest. Sample: peripheral blood. The chain is built from TRBV24-1 and TRBJ2-2; 11 bases are shared with TRBD1. The clonotype was recovered from a man aged 70-80 years with acute or convalescent COVID-19. The CDR3 coding sequence is TGTGCCACCAGTGATCCCGGGACAGGGGGCGGGGAGCTGTTTTTT. Translating it yields CATSDPGTGGGELFF.